Below are 29 T cell receptor beta chains sequenced from a single sample in a study of blood T cells in healthy people across ages. Then a second PCR, running roughly 7 to 11 cycles, was carried out with a sample-barcoded 5' primer and a J-beta primer mix. A single record per CDR3 protein comes from TCRdb applying MiXCR to the 5' RACE reads. The sample includes approximately 830,000 distinct CDR3 sequences, about 62% of them seen just once. The sample comprised blood. These receptors came from a man aged 25-40 years in good health.

This sequence joins TRBV5-5 and TRBJ2-7, with 9 bases lining up with TRBD1. The trim removed 4 bases at V and 6 bases at J, leaving 8 bases unmatched. The CDR3 consists of 14 residues. Germline V lookup: CDR1 SGHKS, CDR2 YYEKEE (reference sequence). The CDR3 DNA follows: TGTGCCAGCAGCCGGCCGGACAGGGGACTCGAGCAGTACTTC. It yields the protein CASSRPDRGLEQYF.

V and J are TRBV5-1 and TRBJ2-4, with D maybe TRBD1 (6 bases). The J call may be wrong; the DNA end is better matched by TRBJ2-7. The V gene's germline CDR1 is SGHRS and CDR2 YFSETQ. The CDR3 loop spans 12 amino acids. This chain's CDR3 is CASSGNRAEQYF. The CDR3 bases are TGCGCCAGCAGCGGCAACAGGGCCGAGCAGTACTTC.

The chain has TRBV28 and TRBJ2-1, with D uncertain. The V gene lost 7 bases and the J gene lost 6 bases, with 13 bases spanning the gap. CDR1 is MDHEN, CDR2 SYDVKM, per germline. The CDR3 runs to 13 residues. As DNA, the CDR3 is TGTGCCAGCAACCAGACGCCGGTCAATGAGCAGTTCTTC. This translates into CASNQTPVNEQFF.

This sequence joins TRBV7-9 and TRBJ1-1, with 7 bases that match TRBD1. V was clipped by 4 bases and J by 5 bases; unmatched bases: 10. Germline loops: CDR1 SEHNR, CDR2 FQNEAQ (reference sequence). This CDR3 region has 15 residues. CDR3 bases: TGTGCCAGCAGCTATGGGAGGGCAGGGGGGACTGAAGCTTTCTTT. Its protein product is CASSYGRAGGTEAFF.

This clonotype was counted a single time. The chain joins TRBV7-3 to TRBJ2-3; the D is unclear. The CDR3 contains 14 residues. Trimming cost V 5 bases and J 3 bases, with 12 bases left between them. CDR1 is SGHTA, CDR2 FQGTGA, per germline. CDR3 DNA: TGTGCCAGCAGCCGCATGTCGGCGACAGATACGCAGTATTTT. Translated: CASSRMSATDTQYF.

This clonotype was seen a few times. The chain employs TRBV7-2 and TRBJ2-3, with D possibly matching TRBD1 (6 bases). Germline V gene lookup returns CDR1 SGHTA and CDR2 FQGNSA. V was cut by 2 bases and J by 2 bases, with 11 bases left in between. The CDR3 has 15 residues. The CDR3 DNA reads as TGTGCCAGCAGCTTATTAGGACAGATCACAGATACGCAGTATTTT. It is translated as CASSLLGQITDTQYF.

The chain couples TRBV12-3 or TRBV12-4 to TRBJ2-1, with D possibly TRBD2 on 7 matching bases. V dropped 3 bases and J dropped 2 bases, with 14 bases sitting between them. This CDR3 comprises 16 residues. The CDR3, as DNA: TGTGCCAGCAGTTTTTGGGGGGGGGCCCCCTACAATGAGCAGTTCTTC. Amino acids: CASSFWGGAPYNEQFF.

V and J are TRBV6-4 and TRBJ2-1; 7 bases map to TRBD2. CDR1 is MRHNA and CDR2 is SNTAGT in the germline V gene. This CDR3 is built from 16 residues. With 6 bases clipped from V and 4 bases from J, the junction kept 12 bases outside the gene matches. CDR3 sequence reads: CASSEESGVGYNEQFF. CDR3 nucleotide sequence: TGTGCCAGCAGCGAGGAAAGCGGGGTTGGGTACAATGAGCAGTTCTTC.

On this clonotype: An end of the junction does not agree with germline; a read error may underlie this. The chain employs TRBV19 and TRBJ1-6; 11 positions agree with TRBD1. The CDR3 has 14 residues. Germline CDR1 is LNHDA and CDR2 is SQIVND (reference sequence). CDR3 bases: TGTGCCAGTGCCGGGACAGGGGGTAATTCACCCTTCCACTTT. As protein: CASAGTGGNSPFHF.

The chain has TRBV2 and TRBJ2-5; 10 nucleotides match TRBD2. From germline, CDR1 is SNHLY and CDR2 FYNNEI. The V and J ends lost 6 bases and 1 base, in that order; junction bases with no gene match: 5. There are 15 residues in the CDR3. The CDR3 loop reads CASRETSGFQETQYF. DNA for the CDR3: TGTGCCAGCAGGGAGACTAGCGGGTTCCAAGAGACCCAGTACTTC.

V usage is TRBV20-1 and J usage is TRBJ1-1; TRBD1 matches at 7 bases. From germline, CDR1 is DFQATT and CDR2 SNEGSKA (reference sequence). V shed 0 bases and J 7 bases; nucleotides not matched to a gene: 11. The CDR3 extends over 15 amino acids. The CDR3 nucleotides are TGCAGTGCTAGAGATTCGCAGGGGGATTTGGGTGAAGCTTTCTTT. Encoded protein: CSARDSQGDLGEAFF.

This clonotype was observed a few times. The chain is built from TRBV27 and TRBJ2-1; D gene ambiguous. CDR3 length: 12 residues. Germline-derived CDR1 and CDR2 are MNHEY and SMNVEV (reference sequence). The V end lost 3 bases, the J end lost 9 bases, and 9 bases lay between the germline ends. DNA for the CDR3: TGTGCCAGCAGTTTTTGGTCGGGTGAGCAGTTCTTC. This sequence encodes CASSFWSGEQFF.

The chain recombines TRBV3-1 with TRBJ2-3; D possibly matches TRBD1 or TRBD2 (5 bases each). This CDR3 comprises 16 residues. V lost 5 bases and J lost 0, with 15 bases in between. Germline V lookup: CDR1 LGHDT, CDR2 YNNKEL (reference sequence). The CDR3 DNA reads as TGTGCCAGCAGCGCCAGGGACGGGTCTAGCACAGATACGCAGTATTTT. Translated, it gives CASSARDGSSTDTQYF.

This chain joins TRBV15 and TRBJ2-7, with no clear D. CDR1 is LNHNV and CDR2 is YYDKDF in the germline V gene (reference sequence). This CDR3 is built from 14 residues. Trimming took off 0 bases at V and 3 bases at J, with 9 bases between the two ends. The CDR3 loop is CATSRDSAGYEQYF. CDR3 DNA sequence: TGTGCCACCAGCAGAGATTCAGCAGGCTACGAGCAGTACTTC.

This clonotype has just one count. The chain recombines TRBV27 with TRBJ2-5; D unclear. The CDR3 contains 13 residues. Germline CDR1 reads MNHEY; CDR2 reads SMNVEV (reference sequence). Trimming took off 3 bases at V and 3 bases at J, with 8 bases between the two ends. Here the CDR3 reads CASSFTLEETQYF. The CDR3 DNA is TGTGCCAGCAGTTTCACCCTGGAAGAGACCCAGTACTTC.

The chain links TRBV20-1 to TRBJ2-7, with TRBD1 as a possible D gene (6 bases). This CDR3 is 13 amino acids long. Trimming shortened V by 2 bases and J by 6 bases, and 14 bases separated the two germline ends. The germline V gene has CDR1 DFQATT and CDR2 SNEGSKA (reference sequence). The chain's CDR3 is CSARLGTPSEQYF. CDR3 DNA: TGCAGTGCTAGACTGGGGACACCTAGCGAGCAGTACTTC.

This clonotype was detected a few times. The chain employs TRBV4-3 and TRBJ2-1, with D perhaps TRBD2 (6 bases). With 0 bases removed from V and 2 bases from J, the gap between germline ends came to 14 bases. CDR1 LGHNA and CDR2 YSLEER come from the germline V gene. The CDR3 sequence is 17 residues long. CDR3 DNA sequence: TGCGCCAGCAGCCAAGATGGGGGTAGCGGAACCTACAATGAGCAGTTCTTC. Protein sequence: CASSQDGGSGTYNEQFF.

This chain connects TRBV3-1 to TRBJ1-4; D ambiguous. V was clipped by 4 bases and J by 5 bases, with 11 bases between them. This CDR3 region has 14 residues. In germline, CDR1 is LGHDT, CDR2 YNNKEL (reference sequence). The CDR3 sequence: CASSRTVENEKLFF. The CDR3 nucleotides read TGTGCCAGCAGCCGGACGGTAGAAAATGAAAAACTGTTTTTT.

The chain uses TRBV6-6 and TRBJ1-1; no definite D call. Between the trimmed V and J ends, which lost 6 bases and 1 base, there was a span of 9 bases. Germline assignment: CDR1 MNHNY and CDR2 SVGAGI (reference sequence). The CDR3 loop spans 13 amino acids. The DNA of the CDR3 is TGTGCCAGCAGCCTCAGGAAGAACACTGAAGCTTTCTTT. It yields the protein CASSLRKNTEAFF.

This chain connects TRBV20-1 to TRBJ2-7; weak D call: TRBD1 (7 bases). CDR1 is DFQATT and CDR2 is SNEGSKA in the germline V gene (reference sequence). CDR3 length equals 14 residues. Trimming pared 1 base from V and 1 base from J, leaving 11 bases between. The CDR3 loop is CSARGPGGSYEQYF. The DNA for the CDR3 is TGCAGTGCTAGAGGGCCAGGGGGGTCCTACGAGCAGTACTTC.

CDR3 DNA sequence: TGTGCCATCAGTTCGACGGAAGGGGAGACCCAGTACTTC. It specifies CAISSTEGETQYF. The chain carries TRBV10-3 and TRBJ2-4; D gene ambiguous. The J call may be incorrect, as the DNA end agrees better with TRBJ2-5. The CDR3 runs to 13 residues. Germline V CDR1 and CDR2: ENHRY, SYGVKD.

The V and J genes are TRBV27 and TRBJ2-5; the D is unclear. Deletions cut 4 bases from V and 0 bases from J, with 9 bases between. The CDR3 has 14 amino acids. Germline V gene sequence: CDR1 MNHEY, CDR2 SMNVEV (reference sequence). The CDR3 DNA sequence: TGTGCCAGCAGTTCGAACTCGTACCAAGAGACCCAGTACTTC. This gives the protein CASSSNSYQETQYF.

The chain recombines TRBV20-1 with TRBJ2-6; D is unclear. From germline, CDR1 is DFQATT and CDR2 SNEGSKA (reference sequence). This CDR3 region has 13 residues. V lost 3 bases to trimming and J lost 4 bases, with 7 bases between them. CDR3 nucleotide sequence: TGCAGTGCTAGGACCCCCGGGGCCAACGTCCTGACTTTC. Protein: CSARTPGANVLTF.

This clonotype has only a few counts. The chain recombines TRBV3-1 with TRBJ2-5, with TRBD1 matching over 7 bases. The V segment lost 2 bases and the J segment 5 bases; nucleotides outside the gene matches: 11. CDR1 is LGHDT and CDR2 is YNNKEL in the germline V gene (reference sequence). This CDR3 spans 16 amino acids. DNA for the CDR3: TGTGCCAGCAGCCAACTGCGGACAGGTCAGGTGGAGACCCAGTACTTC. This gives the protein CASSQLRTGQVETQYF.

V usage is TRBV25-1 and J usage is TRBJ2-7, with 10 bases fitting TRBD1. V lost 5 bases, J lost 0 bases, and 4 bases stayed unmatched. Germline V gene sequence: CDR1 MGHDK, CDR2 SYGVNS. The CDR3 length is 15 residues. CDR3 amino acids: CASSRRDRGSYEQYF. The DNA of the CDR3 is TGTGCCAGCAGTCGCCGGGACAGGGGCTCCTACGAGCAGTACTTC.

The chain joins TRBV7-3 to TRBJ2-3, with a tentative D call TRBD2 (5 bases). Trimming left V 1 base short and J 0 bases short, with 8 bases between. The CDR3 runs to 15 residues. CDR1 is SGHTA, CDR2 FQGTGA, per germline. CDR3 sequence: CASSLMGASTDTQYF. CDR3 bases: TGTGCCAGCAGCTTAATGGGAGCTAGCACAGATACGCAGTATTTT.

This clonotype was observed a single time. The chain couples TRBV6-5 to TRBJ2-3, with no clear D. The germline V and J ends were trimmed by 0 bases and 7 bases, with 11 bases remaining between them. This CDR3 has 14 amino acids. Looked up from germline, CDR1 is MNHEY and CDR2 is SVGAGI. The CDR3 reads CASSYSLPTYTQYF. CDR3 nucleotides: TGTGCCAGCAGTTACTCCCTTCCTACGTATACGCAGTATTTT.

This chain uses TRBV15 with TRBJ2-3, with D perhaps being TRBD1 or TRBD2 (6 bases each). The V end was cut by 1 base, the J end by 4 bases, with 12 bases between. The CDR3 totals 15 residues. Germline V lookup: CDR1 LNHNV, CDR2 YYDKDF (reference sequence). CDR3 amino acids: CATSRGGASSDTQYF. DNA of the CDR3: TGTGCCACCAGCAGAGGGGGGGCTAGTTCAGATACGCAGTATTTT.

The J gene is TRBJ2-7, the V gene TRBV28, with 9 bases identical to TRBD1. Near its end, the DNA agrees better with TRBJ2-5, so the J call may be wrong. CDR1 is MDHEN and CDR2 is SYDVKM in the germline V gene. This CDR3 spans 16 amino acids. CDR3 sequence: CASSFRDREVPETQYF. The CDR3 region has the DNA TGTGCCAGCAGTTTTAGGGACAGGGAGGTCCCGGAGACCCAGTACTTC.